This T cell receptor (beta chain) was retrieved from a study of beta chain features in type 1 diabetes. Turning to the study itself: Age, gender, cell numbers and subset yield matched between patients and controls.

Study-level results: Shortening that was moderate but significant affected the TCRB CDR3s of Type 1 diabetes patients in all four CD4+ subsets. Type 1 diabetes patients had fewer VDJ junction insertions and more deletions.

Expressed TCRB transcripts were sequenced because the isolated RNA had all been reverse transcribed beforehand. Libraries were prepared by immunoSEQ multiplex PCR; TCRdb keeps only in-frame clonotypes and omits some of them. The sample yields approximately 170,000 clones, approximately 8.4% seen once. On this clone: What it binds is not known.

Each population that was sorted was more than 95% pure. This CDR3 is 16 amino acids long. The V gene end was trimmed by 7 bases and the J gene end by 14 bases; junction bases not matched to a gene: 20. CDR1 is SNHLY, CDR2 FYNNEI, per germline. The chain carries TRBV2 and TRBJ1-6, with TRBD1 matching 7 bases. Input material: central memory CD4+ T cells from blood. The receptor was derived from a man younger than 35 with type 1 diabetes. As DNA, the CDR3 is TGTGCCAGCAAACCCGCAGGGGGACCAACAAACCTATCCCTCCACTTT. It is translated as CASKPAGGPTNLSLHF.